Listed here are 14 T cell receptor beta chains from one sample, sequenced in a study of T cells after yellow fever vaccination. MiXCR, run by TCRdb on the 5' RACE reads, gives a single entry per CDR3 protein. The sample has approximately 32,000 distinct CDR3 sequences, 6.5% to 8.5% seen once. This specimen was PBMCs, either bulk or a sorted T-cell subset (CD4+, CD8+, memory, or dextramer-sorted; not recorded which), taken on the day of the first yellow fever vaccination. The origin of the receptors is a man aged 18-30 years who received the YFV17D yellow fever vaccine.

Ten or more counts support this clonotype. V and J are TRBV11-2 and TRBJ2-7; 11 bases match TRBD2. CDR3 length equals 18 residues. In germline, CDR1 is SGHAT, CDR2 FQNNGV. V shed 1 base and J 9 bases; nucleotides not matched to a gene: 17. The CDR3 DNA follows: TGTGCCAGCAGCTTAGTTCTCGGGATTGGTAGCGGGGGGGCCGCGCAGTACTTC. Protein: CASSLVLGIGSGGAAQYF.

This clonotype was seen many times. The CDR3 DNA reads as TGTGCCAGCAGTTTGAACTCCGGGACAGGGGTTGGCTACACCTTC. Its protein is CASSLNSGTGVGYTF. The V gene is TRBV27, the J gene TRBJ1-2, with 10 bases matching TRBD1. Per the germline V gene, CDR1 is MNHEY and CDR2 is SMNVEV (reference sequence). The CDR3 loop spans 15 amino acids. The V and J ends lost 3 bases and 7 bases, in that order; junction bases with no gene match: 8.

This clonotype was seen repeatedly, ten times or more. V and J are TRBV7-2 and TRBJ2-3; 11 bases are shared with TRBD2. This CDR3 region has 17 residues. V dropped 1 base and J dropped 3; count of bases not matched to a gene: 6. Germline V gene sequence: CDR1 SGHTA, CDR2 FQGNSA. CDR3 bases: TGTGCCAGCAGCTTAGTATATCTAGCGGGAGGAACAGATACGCAGTATTTT. Translation: CASSLVYLAGGTDTQYF.

This clonotype was recorded at least ten times. The rearrangement uses TRBV12-5 and TRBJ2-3; 7 bases fit TRBD2. From germline, CDR1 is LGHNT and CDR2 FRNRAP. This CDR3 contains 14 residues. Unmatched junction bases numbered 0, after V lost 2 bases and J lost 1 base. The CDR3 reads CASGLRGGTDTQYF. The CDR3 nucleotides are TGTGCTAGTGGTTTGCGGGGGGGCACAGATACGCAGTATTTT.

This clonotype is medium-sized in the sample. The chain combines TRBV10-3 with TRBJ2-2; 7 nucleotides line up with TRBD1. The CDR3 has 15 residues. Germline CDR1 reads ENHRY; CDR2 reads SYGVKD. The junction had 3 bases not matched to a gene; V was cut back by 0 bases and J by 5 bases. The CDR3 sequence: CAISESQQGTGELFF. The CDR3 DNA reads TGTGCCATCAGTGAGTCCCAACAGGGGACCGGGGAGCTGTTTTTT.

This clonotype was detected ten times or more. The chain combines TRBV28 with TRBJ2-7, with 7 bases fitting TRBD1. The CDR3 contains 15 residues. After removal of 5 bases from V and 3 bases from J, the junction contained 10 bases not matched to a gene. The germline CDR1 and CDR2 sequences are MDHEN and SYDVKM. The chain's CDR3 is CASSSPGGGFYEQYV. As DNA, the CDR3 is TGTGCCAGCAGTAGTCCAGGGGGTGGTTTCTACGAGCAGTACGTC.

In this sample, this clonotype turned up many times. V and J are TRBV6-5 and TRBJ1-5, with 7 bases matching TRBD1. Trimming at V came to 6 bases and at J to 2 bases, leaving 7 bases not matched to a gene. Germline V lookup: CDR1 MNHEY, CDR2 SVGAGI. This CDR3 has 15 residues. The DNA for the CDR3 is TGTGCCAGCAGCCAAGGGGGCGCTGGCAATCAGCCCCAGCATTTT. This sequence encodes CASSQGGAGNQPQHF.

This clonotype was seen only a few times. The rearrangement joins TRBV7-2 to TRBJ1-4, with D maybe TRBD1 (6 bases). The CDR3 totals 16 residues. Trimming took off 5 bases at V and 7 bases at J, with 20 bases between the two ends. CDR1 SGHTA and CDR2 FQGNSA come from the germline V gene. The CDR3: CASSLNGGGASEKLFF. The CDR3 DNA reads as TGTGCCAGCAGCCTAAACGGGGGGGGCGCGAGTGAAAAACTGTTTTTT.

This clonotype showed up just a few times. The chain carries TRBV6-1 and TRBJ1-5, with D tentatively TRBD1 (6 bases). Trimming removed 5 bases at V and 5 bases at J, with 13 bases between. This CDR3 has 14 residues. The germline gives CDR1 MNHNS, CDR2 SASEGT. This CDR3 is CASSRTGFDQPQHF. In nucleotides, the CDR3 is TGTGCCAGCAGTCGAACAGGGTTCGATCAGCCCCAGCATTTT.

This clonotype was recorded many times. V usage is TRBV20-1 and J usage is TRBJ2-3, with TRBD2 matching over 8 bases. Germline V gene data show CDR1 as DFQATT and CDR2 as SNEGSKA (reference sequence). The V and J ends lost 3 bases and 0 bases, in that order; junction bases with no gene match: 5. This CDR3 has 15 amino acids. The CDR3 protein is CSARDPGGSTDTQYF. The CDR3, as DNA: TGCAGTGCTAGGGACCCGGGGGGGAGCACAGATACGCAGTATTTT.

This clonotype was seen only a few times. The chain employs TRBV19 and TRBJ2-5, with D uncertain. CDR3 size: 14 residues. Germline CDR1 reads LNHDA; CDR2 reads SQIVND (reference sequence). Trimming removed 6 bases at V and 0 bases at J, with 11 bases between. The CDR3 loop reads CASRAEANQETQYF. In nucleotides, the CDR3 is TGTGCCAGTAGGGCAGAAGCCAACCAAGAGACCCAGTACTTC.

The table lists this clonotype with many counts. The V gene is TRBV6-2 or TRBV6-3, the J gene TRBJ2-5; possibly TRBD1 for D (6 bases). V lost 4 bases, J lost 1 base, and 13 bases lay in between. CDR3 length: 15 amino acids. Germline CDR1 and CDR2: MNHEY and SVGEGT. CDR3 loop: CASSLGHSGQETQYF. The CDR3 bases are TGTGCCAGCAGTTTGGGACACAGCGGCCAAGAGACCCAGTACTTC.

This clonotype was detected ten times or more. The V gene is TRBV4-3, the J gene TRBJ2-3; perhaps D is TRBD1 or TRBD2 (5 bases each). V dropped 3 bases and J dropped 2 bases, with 9 bases sitting between them. Looked up from germline, CDR1 is LGHNA and CDR2 is YSLEER. This CDR3 has 14 residues. The CDR3 loop reads CASSHGGFTDTQYF. CDR3 bases: TGCGCCAGCAGCCATGGGGGTTTCACAGATACGCAGTATTTT.

At least ten counts were recorded for this clonotype. The chain links TRBV5-4 to TRBJ2-3; 9 bases fit TRBD2. CDR3 length equals 19 residues. The germline V gene encodes CDR1 SGHNT and CDR2 YYREEE (reference sequence). J lost 2 bases, V lost 0 bases, and 13 bases had no gene match. The CDR3 loop is CASSLGPGVAGADTDTQYF. CDR3 DNA sequence: TGTGCCAGCAGCTTGGGCCCGGGGGTAGCGGGGGCCGACACAGATACGCAGTATTTT.